Below are 22 T cell receptor beta chains sequenced from a single sample in a study of human T cells and chemical hapten exposure. The time point was: pre-sensitization, week 0. Treatment reported: therapeutic diphenylcyclopropenone sensitization with weekly scalp DPC. TCRdb ran MiXCR on the RACE reads and lists one entry per CDR3 protein. The sample records about 120,000 distinct CDR3 sequences, roughly 13% being singletons. The sample in question was whole blood, obtained in connection with sensitization to the hapten diphenylcyclopropenone (DPC). The receptors derive from a woman in her late teens or twenties with alopecia areata. Some clones in this sample may be carry-over from other donors' samples.

This chain joins TRBV27 and TRBJ1-2, with D possibly TRBD1 on 5 matching bases. Germline values: CDR1 MNHEY, CDR2 SMNVEV (reference sequence). The CDR3 totals 13 residues. V was clipped by 7 bases and J by 0 bases, with 9 bases between them. CDR3 sequence reads: CASKKGPNYGYTF. The CDR3 coding sequence is TGTGCCAGCAAGAAGGGACCTAACTATGGCTACACCTTC.

This clonotype came up many times. The rearrangement joins TRBV5-6 to TRBJ2-3; D may be TRBD1 (6 bases). V was pared by 4 bases and J by 6 bases, with 21 bases between. Germline V CDR1 and CDR2: SGHDT, YYEEEE. The CDR3 covers 16 residues. CDR3 residues: CASSPGQGFFMDTQYF. The CDR3 DNA reads TGTGCCAGCAGCCCGGGGCAGGGGTTTTTCATGGATACGCAGTATTTT.

The sample holds many counts of this clonotype. CDR3 nucleotides: TGTGCCAGCTCCCCGAGGGAAGGGGGGGCCTACAATGAGCAGTTCTTC. Translation gives CASSPREGGAYNEQFF. The chain uses TRBV18 and TRBJ2-1; a possible D gene is TRBD2 (7 bases). Germline CDR1 is KGHSH and CDR2 is LQKENI. The CDR3 extends over 16 amino acids. V lost 6 bases to trimming and J lost 2 bases, with 17 bases between them.

The chain recombines TRBV15 with TRBJ2-2, with TRBD1 identical over 10 bases. The CDR3 runs 15 residues. The germline V gene has CDR1 LNHNV and CDR2 YYDKDF (reference sequence). J lost 10 bases, V lost 4 bases, and 9 bases had no gene match. For the CDR3, the DNA is TGTGCCACCAGCACCGGGACAGGGGTGGCCGAGGAGCTGTTTTTT. Encoded protein: CATSTGTGVAEELFF.

The chain couples TRBV10-3 to TRBJ1-1; 9 bases are a match to TRBD1. V lost 4 bases and J lost 4; bases outside the gene matches: 7. Germline V gives CDR1 ENHRY, CDR2 SYGVKD. CDR3 length: 15 residues. CDR3 sequence (DNA): TGTGCCATCAGTGTTAATGGACAGGGGAGCACTGAAGCTTTCTTT. This translates into CAISVNGQGSTEAFF.

For this clonotype: A much larger clone differs from this one at a single base, so this may be a read error. The chain uses TRBV12-5 and TRBJ1-1, with TRBD1 as a possible D gene (5 bases). This CDR3 is 14 amino acids long. CDR1 is LGHNT, CDR2 FRNRAP, per germline. CDR3 in DNA: TGTGTTAGTGCCGCGGACACGATGAACACTGAAGCTTTCTTT. It translates to CVSAADTMNTEAFF. Full variable domain (missing parts from reference TRBV12-5 and TRBJ1-1): DARVTQTPRHKVTEMGQEVTMRCQPILGHNTVFWYRQTMMQGLELLAYFRNRAPLDDSGMPKDRFSAEMPDATLATLKIQPSEPRDSAVYFCVSAADTMNTEAFFGQGTRLTVV.

This clonotype was detected ten times or more. The rearrangement links TRBV10-3 to TRBJ2-7, with 9 nucleotides matching TRBD2. The trim removed 6 bases at V and 6 bases at J, leaving 21 bases unmatched. The germline gives CDR1 ENHRY, CDR2 SYGVKD. The CDR3 covers 18 residues. This chain's CDR3 is CAISATGERGVLLSEQYF. CDR3 nucleotide sequence: TGTGCCATCAGCGCTACAGGGGAGCGGGGGGTCCTATTAAGCGAGCAGTACTTC.

The rearrangement joins TRBV5-6 to TRBJ2-3; possible D gene TRBD1, 6 bases. Germline CDR1 SGHDT, CDR2 YYEEEE. V lost 7 bases and J lost 6, with 15 bases in between. The CDR3 extends over 13 amino acids. The CDR3 loop reads CASGSDRSDTQYF. CDR3 in DNA: TGTGCCAGCGGGTCTGACAGGAGCGATACGCAGTATTTT. The full variable domain, completed using reference TRBV5-6 and TRBJ2-3, is DAGVTQSPTHLIKTRGQQVTLRCSPKSGHDTVSWYQQALGQGPQFIFQYYEEEERQRGNFPDRFSGHQFPNYSSELNVNALLLGDSALYLCASGSDRSDTQYFGPGTRLTVL.

The V and J genes are TRBV24-1 and TRBJ2-1; tentatively, D is TRBD2 (6 bases). The CDR3 contains 11 residues. Germline V CDR1 and CDR2: KGHDR, SFDVKD. The V end lost 10 bases, the J end lost 9 bases, and 12 bases lay between the germline ends. In DNA form, the CDR3 reads TGTGCCACGAGACTAGAGGGTGAGCAGTTCTTC. Translated: CATRLEGEQFF.

This clonotype was seen a few times. The rearrangement links TRBV9 to TRBJ1-6; D is ambiguous. There are 14 residues in the CDR3. CDR1 and CDR2 from the germline V gene are SGDLS and YYNGEE. The V end lost 4 bases, the J end lost 8 bases, and 13 bases lay between the germline ends. The CDR3: CASSTVGRDSPLHF. The DNA of the CDR3 is TGTGCCAGCAGCACAGTAGGGAGGGATTCACCCCTCCACTTT.

Only a few counts were recorded for this clonotype. The CDR3 loop reads CATSDLETQYF. CDR3 nucleotide sequence: TGTGCCACCAGTGATTTGGAGACCCAGTACTTC. The V and J genes are TRBV24-1 and TRBJ2-5, with D hard to call. The germline V gene encodes CDR1 KGHDR and CDR2 SFDVKD. V dropped 0 bases and J dropped 5 bases, with 0 bases sitting between them. This CDR3 has 11 residues.

This CDR3 reads CASSLRQGRSTDTQYF. DNA of the CDR3: TGTGCCAGCAGCTTGCGACAGGGCAGAAGCACAGATACGCAGTATTTT. This rearrangement joins TRBV7-2 to TRBJ2-3; TRBD1 agrees at 7 bases. Germline V lookup: CDR1 SGHTA, CDR2 FQGNSA. The trim removed 3 bases at V and 0 bases at J, leaving 6 bases unmatched. The CDR3 runs 16 residues.

This clonotype occurred a few times. The genes are TRBV5-1 and TRBJ1-1; D is perhaps TRBD1 (5 bases). CDR1 is SGHRS and CDR2 is YFSETQ in the germline V gene. CDR3 length equals 17 residues. V gave up 3 bases and J gave up 4 bases, with 22 bases separating them. Written as DNA, the CDR3 is TGCGCCAGCAGCTCCATCCCCTCGGGGGGAGGCCTCACTGAAGCTTTCTTT. It is translated as CASSSIPSGGGLTEAFF.

This clonotype was seen many times. One junction end disagrees with the germline gene, perhaps due to a read error. The V call is TRBV2, the J call TRBJ1-2, with D possibly being TRBD1 (5 bases). The CDR3 has 11 amino acids. The germline V gene has CDR1 SNHLY and CDR2 FYNNEI. This chain's CDR3 is CASSDSYGYTF. CDR3 sequence (DNA): TGCGCCAGCAGTGACAGTTATGGCTACACCTTC. The variable domain in full, with the rest retrieved from reference TRBV2 and TRBJ1-2, is EPEVTQTPSHQVTQMGQEVILRCVPISNHLYFYWYRQILGQKVEFLVSFYNNEISEKSEIFDDQFSVERPDGSNFTLKIRSTKLEDSAMYFCASSDSYGYTFGSGTRLTVV.

The table lists this clonotype with a few counts. The chain has TRBV7-2 and TRBJ2-7, with D possibly called TRBD1 or TRBD2 (6 bases each). Germline V gives CDR1 SGHTA, CDR2 FQGNSA. Trimming removed 5 bases from V and 2 bases from J, with 16 bases in between. The CDR3 runs to 15 residues. CDR3 amino acids: CASSPRGGTTYEQYF. CDR3 nucleotides: TGTGCCAGCAGCCCACGAGGGGGGACAACCTACGAGCAGTACTTC.

This clonotype showed up just a few times. The rearrangement links TRBV18 to TRBJ1-5; 7 nucleotides agree with TRBD1. This CDR3 comprises 15 residues. In germline, CDR1 is KGHSH, CDR2 LQKENI. The J segment lost 2 bases and the V segment lost 2 bases, leaving 3 bases of the junction unmatched. For the CDR3, the DNA is TGTGCCAGCTCACCAGACAGGGATGGCAATCAGCCCCAGCATTTT. The encoded protein is CASSPDRDGNQPQHF.

The gene calls are TRBV28 and TRBJ2-5; 8 bases are a match to TRBD1. The CDR3 loop spans 16 amino acids. The J segment lost 13 bases and the V segment lost 2 bases, leaving 18 bases of the junction unmatched. CDR1 is MDHEN and CDR2 is SYDVKM in the germline V gene. The CDR3 region has the DNA TGTGCCAGCAGTTTAGAGGACAGGGTACTCCCATTGTCCCTGTACTTC. Its protein product is CASSLEDRVLPLSLYF.

The chain recombines TRBV11-1 with TRBJ2-5; D not resolved. The CDR3 contains 12 residues. CDR1 is SGHAT, CDR2 FQDESV, per germline (reference sequence). Trimming stripped 5 bases from V and 4 bases from J, with 8 bases between. CDR3 bases: TGTGCCAGCAGCCAGTCGAGAGAGACCCAGTACTTC. Translated, it gives CASSQSRETQYF.

The genes are TRBV19 and TRBJ1-4; TRBD1 aligns across 7 bases. V lost 8 bases and J lost 7; bases outside the gene matches: 7. Per germline, CDR1 LNHDA and CDR2 SQIVND (reference sequence). The CDR3 is 13 residues long. The CDR3 here is CASDRQGGEKLFF. The CDR3 coding sequence is TGTGCCAGTGATCGACAGGGAGGTGAAAAACTGTTTTTT. The full variable domain, completed using reference TRBV19 and TRBJ1-4, is DGGITQSPKYLFRKEGQNVTLSCEQNLNHDAMYWYRQDPGQGLRLIYYSQIVNDFQKGDIAEGYSVSREKKESFPLTVTSAQKNPTAFYLCASDRQGGEKLFFGSGTQLSVL.

This clonotype was picked up many times. This chain links TRBV7-2 with TRBJ1-1; possible D gene TRBD1, 5 bases. The V gene's germline CDR1 is SGHTA and CDR2 FQGNSA. The CDR3 is made up of 16 amino acids. The ends were cut back, 5 bases at V and 5 bases at J, with 21 bases in the middle. CDR3 sequence: CASSLLRGVSGTEAFF. DNA of the CDR3: TGTGCCAGCAGCCTGTTAAGGGGAGTGTCGGGGACTGAAGCTTTCTTT.

This clonotype was observed many times. The V call is TRBV29-1, the J call TRBJ1-2, with 11 positions matching TRBD1. Germline trimming cut 6 bases from V and 7 bases from J; bases unmatched to any gene: 7. This CDR3 has 13 amino acids. Germline loops: CDR1 SQVTM, CDR2 ANQGSEA. The CDR3 protein is CSVVRDRGSGYTF. The CDR3 coding sequence is TGCAGCGTCGTCCGGGACAGGGGGTCTGGCTACACCTTC. Drawing the rest from reference TRBV29-1 and TRBJ1-2, the complete variable domain is SAVISQKPSRDICQRGTSLTIQCQVDSQVTMMFWYRQQPGQSLTLIATANQGSEATYESGFVIDKFPISRPNLTFSTLTVSNMSPEDSSIYLCSVVRDRGSGYTFGSGTRLTVV.

This clonotype was observed a few times. The chain combines TRBV6-2 or TRBV6-3 with TRBJ1-6; D unclear. There are 14 residues in the CDR3. V shed 6 bases and J shed 17 bases, with 23 bases lying between them. The germline CDR1 and CDR2 sequences are MNHEY and SVGEGT. The CDR3 reads CASRKDGVGVRIHF. CDR3 bases: TGTGCCAGCAGGAAAGACGGCGTTGGGGTCAGGATCCACTTT.